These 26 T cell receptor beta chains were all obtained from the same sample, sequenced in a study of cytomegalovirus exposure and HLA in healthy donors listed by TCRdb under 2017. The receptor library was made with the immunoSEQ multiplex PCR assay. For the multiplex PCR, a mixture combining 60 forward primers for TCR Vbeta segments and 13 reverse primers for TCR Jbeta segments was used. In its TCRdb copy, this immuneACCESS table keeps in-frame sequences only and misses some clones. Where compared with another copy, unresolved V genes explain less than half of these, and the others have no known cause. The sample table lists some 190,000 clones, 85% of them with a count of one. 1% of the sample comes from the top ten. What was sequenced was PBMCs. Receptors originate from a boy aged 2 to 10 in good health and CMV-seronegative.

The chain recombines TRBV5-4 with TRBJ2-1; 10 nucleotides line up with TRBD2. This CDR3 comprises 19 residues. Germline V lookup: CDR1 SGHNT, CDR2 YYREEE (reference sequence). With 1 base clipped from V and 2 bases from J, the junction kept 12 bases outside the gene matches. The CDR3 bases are TGTGCCAGCAGCTTGTACGGCCTAGCGGGAGCGGGGGCCTACAATGAGCAGTTCTTC. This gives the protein CASSLYGLAGAGAYNEQFF.

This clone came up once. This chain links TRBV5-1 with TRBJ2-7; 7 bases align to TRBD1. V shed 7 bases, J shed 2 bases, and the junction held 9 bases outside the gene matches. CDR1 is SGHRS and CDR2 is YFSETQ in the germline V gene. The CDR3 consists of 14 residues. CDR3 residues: CASGTSTGTYEQYF. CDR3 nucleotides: TGCGCCAGCGGAACCTCGACAGGGACCTACGAGCAGTACTTC. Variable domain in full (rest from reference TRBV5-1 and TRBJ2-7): KAGVTQTPRYLIKTRGQQVTLSCSPISGHRSVSWYQQTPGQGLQFLFEYFSETQRNKGNFPGRFSGRQFSNSRSEMNVSTLELGDSALYLCASGTSTGTYEQYFGPGTRLTVT.

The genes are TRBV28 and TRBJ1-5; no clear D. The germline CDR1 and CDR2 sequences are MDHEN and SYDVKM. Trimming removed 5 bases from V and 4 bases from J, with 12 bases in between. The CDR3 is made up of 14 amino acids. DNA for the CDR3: TGTGCCAGCAGTCGGACTGCCGCAAATCAGCCCCAGCATTTT. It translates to CASSRTAANQPQHF.

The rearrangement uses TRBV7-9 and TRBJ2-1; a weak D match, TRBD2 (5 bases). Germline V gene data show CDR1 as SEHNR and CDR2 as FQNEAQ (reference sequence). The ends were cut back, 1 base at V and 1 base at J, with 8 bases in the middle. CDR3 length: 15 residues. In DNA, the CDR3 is TGTGCCAGCAGCTTAGGGGAGTTGTCCTACAATGAGCAGTTCTTC. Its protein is CASSLGELSYNEQFF. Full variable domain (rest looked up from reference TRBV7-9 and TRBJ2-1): DTGVSQNPRHKITKRGQNVTFRCDPISEHNRLYWYRQTLGQGPEFLTYFQNEAQLEKSRLLSDRFSAERPKGSFSTLEIQRTEQGDSAMYLCASSLGELSYNEQFFGPGTRLTVL.

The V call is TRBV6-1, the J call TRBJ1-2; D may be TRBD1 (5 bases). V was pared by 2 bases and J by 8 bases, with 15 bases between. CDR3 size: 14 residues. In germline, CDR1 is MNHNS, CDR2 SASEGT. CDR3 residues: CASSEKGRGSGYTF. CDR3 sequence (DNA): TGTGCCAGCAGTGAAAAAGGGAGGGGTTCCGGCTACACCTTC.

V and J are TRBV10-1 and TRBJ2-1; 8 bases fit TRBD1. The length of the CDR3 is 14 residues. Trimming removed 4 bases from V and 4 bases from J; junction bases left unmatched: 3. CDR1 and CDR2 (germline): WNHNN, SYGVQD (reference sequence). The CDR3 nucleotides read TGCGCCAGCAGTGGAGACAGGGGTTACAATGAGCAGTTCTTC. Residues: CASSGDRGYNEQFF.

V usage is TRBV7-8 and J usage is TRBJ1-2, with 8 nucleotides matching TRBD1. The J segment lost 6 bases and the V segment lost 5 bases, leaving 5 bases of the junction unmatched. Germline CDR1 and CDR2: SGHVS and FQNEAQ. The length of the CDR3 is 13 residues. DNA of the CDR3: TGTGCCAGCAGCCCCCCAGGGGGCGATGGCTACACCTTC. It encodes CASSPPGGDGYTF.

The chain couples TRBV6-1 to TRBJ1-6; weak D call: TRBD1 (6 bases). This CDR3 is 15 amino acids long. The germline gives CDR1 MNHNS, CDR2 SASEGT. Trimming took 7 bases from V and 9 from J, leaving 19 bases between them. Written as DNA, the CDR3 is TGTGCCAGCACCGGGGGCACATCGGGAGGTTCACCCCTCCACTTT. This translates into CASTGGTSGGSPLHF.

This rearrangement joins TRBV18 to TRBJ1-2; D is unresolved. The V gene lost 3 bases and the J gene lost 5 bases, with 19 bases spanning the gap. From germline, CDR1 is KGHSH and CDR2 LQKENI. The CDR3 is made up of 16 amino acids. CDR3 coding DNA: TGTGCCAGCTCACCCCTGAGTACTTCGACTGGGTATGGCTACACCTTC. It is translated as CASSPLSTSTGYGYTF.

CDR3 sequence (DNA): TGTGCCAGCAGCCAAGGAGACAGGGGGCGAAATGAGCAGTTCTTC. Encoded protein: CASSQGDRGRNEQFF. The rearrangement uses TRBV4-2 and TRBJ2-1, with TRBD1 matching over 10 bases. CDR3 size: 15 residues. V gave up 1 base and J gave up 7 bases; unmatched junction bases: 4. The germline V gene has CDR1 LGHNA and CDR2 YNFKEQ.

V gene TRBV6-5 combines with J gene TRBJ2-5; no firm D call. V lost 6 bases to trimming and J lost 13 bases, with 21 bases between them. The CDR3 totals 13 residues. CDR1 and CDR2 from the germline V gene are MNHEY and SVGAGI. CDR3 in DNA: TGTGCCAGCAGGTCAAGCGCCCGGGTTGGATGGTACTTC. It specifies CASRSSARVGWYF.

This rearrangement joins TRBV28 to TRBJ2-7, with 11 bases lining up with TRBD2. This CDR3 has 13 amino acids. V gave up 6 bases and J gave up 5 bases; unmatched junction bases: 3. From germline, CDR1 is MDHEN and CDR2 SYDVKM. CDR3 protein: CASRTSGIDEQYF. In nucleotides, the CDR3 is TGTGCCAGCAGGACTAGCGGGATCGACGAGCAGTACTTC.

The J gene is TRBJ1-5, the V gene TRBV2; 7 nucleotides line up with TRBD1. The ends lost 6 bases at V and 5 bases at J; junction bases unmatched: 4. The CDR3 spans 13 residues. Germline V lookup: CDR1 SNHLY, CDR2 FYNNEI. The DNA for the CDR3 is TGTGCCAGCAGGTGGCAGGGGGATCAGCCCCAGCATTTT. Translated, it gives CASRWQGDQPQHF.

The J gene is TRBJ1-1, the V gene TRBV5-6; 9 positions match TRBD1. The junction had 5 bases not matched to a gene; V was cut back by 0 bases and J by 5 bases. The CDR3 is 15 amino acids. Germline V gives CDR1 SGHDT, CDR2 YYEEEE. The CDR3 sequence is CASSLEWTGVTEAFF. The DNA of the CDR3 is TGTGCCAGCAGCTTGGAGTGGACAGGGGTAACTGAAGCTTTCTTT. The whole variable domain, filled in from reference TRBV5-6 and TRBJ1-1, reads DAGVTQSPTHLIKTRGQQVTLRCSPKSGHDTVSWYQQALGQGPQFIFQYYEEEERQRGNFPDRFSGHQFPNYSSELNVNALLLGDSALYLCASSLEWTGVTEAFFGQGTRLTVV.

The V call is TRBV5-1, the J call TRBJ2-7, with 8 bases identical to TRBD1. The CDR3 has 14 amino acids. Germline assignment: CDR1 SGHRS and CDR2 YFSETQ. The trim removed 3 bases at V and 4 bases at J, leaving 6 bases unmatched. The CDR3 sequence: CASSSAGTGYEQYF. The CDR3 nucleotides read TGCGCCAGCAGCTCTGCCGGGACAGGATACGAGCAGTACTTC.

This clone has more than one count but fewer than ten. The CDR3 region has the DNA TGTGCCAGCAGTTCACAGGCGTACCAAGAGACCCAGTACTTC. Protein product: CASSSQAYQETQYF. The rearrangement joins TRBV6-6 to TRBJ2-5; tentatively, D is TRBD1 (5 bases). In germline, CDR1 is MNHNY, CDR2 SVGAGI (reference sequence). The V end was cut by 4 bases, the J end by 0 bases, with 9 bases between. This CDR3 spans 14 amino acids.

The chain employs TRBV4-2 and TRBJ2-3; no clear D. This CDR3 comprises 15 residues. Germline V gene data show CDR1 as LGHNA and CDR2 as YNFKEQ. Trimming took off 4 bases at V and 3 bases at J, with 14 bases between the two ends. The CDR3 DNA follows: TGTGCCAGCAGCCCAGAGGCTCACGTAACAGATACGCAGTATTTT. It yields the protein CASSPEAHVTDTQYF.

CDR3 in DNA: TGTGCCATCAGTGAGTCAGAGCGGGCCAACTCCTACGAGCAGTACGTC. This translates into CAISESERANSYEQYV. The rearrangement links TRBV10-3 to TRBJ2-7; a weak D match, TRBD2 (6 bases). The CDR3 covers 16 residues. Germline CDR1 reads ENHRY; CDR2 reads SYGVKD. Deletions cut 0 bases from V and 0 bases from J, with 12 bases between.

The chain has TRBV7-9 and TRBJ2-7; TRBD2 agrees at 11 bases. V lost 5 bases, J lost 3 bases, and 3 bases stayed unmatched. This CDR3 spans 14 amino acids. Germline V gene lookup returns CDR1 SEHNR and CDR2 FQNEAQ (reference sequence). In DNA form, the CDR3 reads TGTGCCAGCAGCGGGGGACTAGCGGTCTACGAGCAGTACTTC. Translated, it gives CASSGGLAVYEQYF.

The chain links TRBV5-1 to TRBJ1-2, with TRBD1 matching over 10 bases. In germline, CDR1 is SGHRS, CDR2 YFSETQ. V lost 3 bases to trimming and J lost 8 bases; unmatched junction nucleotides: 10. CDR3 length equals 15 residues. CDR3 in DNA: TGCGCCAGCAGCTCGGGGACAGGGGTTTTTAGCGGCTACACCTTC. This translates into CASSSGTGVFSGYTF. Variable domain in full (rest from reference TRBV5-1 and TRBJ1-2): KAGVTQTPRYLIKTRGQQVTLSCSPISGHRSVSWYQQTPGQGLQFLFEYFSETQRNKGNFPGRFSGRQFSNSRSEMNVSTLELGDSALYLCASSSGTGVFSGYTFGSGTRLTVV.

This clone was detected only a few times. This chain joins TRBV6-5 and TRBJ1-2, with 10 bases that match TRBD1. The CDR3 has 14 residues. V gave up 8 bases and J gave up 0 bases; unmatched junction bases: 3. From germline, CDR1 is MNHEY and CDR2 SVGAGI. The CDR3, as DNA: TGTGCCAGCGGGGGACAGGGGTCTAACTATGGCTACACCTTC. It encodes CASGGQGSNYGYTF.

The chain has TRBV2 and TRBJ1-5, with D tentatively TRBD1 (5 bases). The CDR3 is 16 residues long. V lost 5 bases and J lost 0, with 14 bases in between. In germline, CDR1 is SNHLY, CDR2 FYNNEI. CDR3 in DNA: TGTGCCAGCAGTTCTGGAGGGGAATATAGCAATCAGCCCCAGCATTTT. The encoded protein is CASSSGGEYSNQPQHF.

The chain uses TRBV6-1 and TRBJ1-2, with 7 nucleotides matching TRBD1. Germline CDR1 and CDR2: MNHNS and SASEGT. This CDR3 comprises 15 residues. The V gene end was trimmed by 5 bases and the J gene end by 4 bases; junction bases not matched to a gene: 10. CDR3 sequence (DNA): TGTGCCAGCAGTCCCCGTGAGGGACAGTCCTATGGCTACACCTTC. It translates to CASSPREGQSYGYTF.

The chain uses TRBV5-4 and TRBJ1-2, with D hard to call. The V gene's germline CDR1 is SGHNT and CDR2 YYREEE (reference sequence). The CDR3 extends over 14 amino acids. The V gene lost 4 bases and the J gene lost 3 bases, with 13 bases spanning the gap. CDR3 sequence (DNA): TGTGCCAGCAGCCACAGCGGGAAACACTATGGCTACACCTTC. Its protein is CASSHSGKHYGYTF.

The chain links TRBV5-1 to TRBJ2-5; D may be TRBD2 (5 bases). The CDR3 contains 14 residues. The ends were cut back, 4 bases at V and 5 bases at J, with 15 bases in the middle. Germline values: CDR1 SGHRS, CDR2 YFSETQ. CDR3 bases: TGCGCCAGCAGCCCGGGCCCGGGATGGGAGACCCAGTACTTC. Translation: CASSPGPGWETQYF.

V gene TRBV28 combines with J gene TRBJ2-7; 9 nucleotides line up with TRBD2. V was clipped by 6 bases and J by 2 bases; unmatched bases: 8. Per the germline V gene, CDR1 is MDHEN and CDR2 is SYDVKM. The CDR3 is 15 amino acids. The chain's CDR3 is CASSRSGGLAYEQYV. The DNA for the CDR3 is TGTGCCAGCAGCCGGAGCGGGGGGCTCGCCTACGAGCAGTACGTC.